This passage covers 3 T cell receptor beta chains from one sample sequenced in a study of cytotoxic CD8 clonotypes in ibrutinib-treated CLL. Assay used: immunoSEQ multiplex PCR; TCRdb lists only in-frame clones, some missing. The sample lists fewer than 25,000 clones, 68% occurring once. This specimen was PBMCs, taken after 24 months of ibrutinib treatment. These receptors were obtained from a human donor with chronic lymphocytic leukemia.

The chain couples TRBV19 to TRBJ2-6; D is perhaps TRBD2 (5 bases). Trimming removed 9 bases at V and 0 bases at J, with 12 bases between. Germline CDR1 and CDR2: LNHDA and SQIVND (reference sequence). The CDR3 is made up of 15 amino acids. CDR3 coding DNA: TGTGCCAGCTTAGGACGGGGCTCTGGGGCCAACGTCCTGACTTTC. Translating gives CASLGRGSGANVLTF.

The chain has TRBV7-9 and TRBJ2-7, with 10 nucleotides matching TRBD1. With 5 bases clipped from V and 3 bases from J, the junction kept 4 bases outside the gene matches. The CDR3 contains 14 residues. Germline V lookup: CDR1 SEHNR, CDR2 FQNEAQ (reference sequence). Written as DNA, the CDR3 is TGTGCCAGCAGCACGACAGGGGGCATCTACGAGCAGTACTTC. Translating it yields CASSTTGGIYEQYF.

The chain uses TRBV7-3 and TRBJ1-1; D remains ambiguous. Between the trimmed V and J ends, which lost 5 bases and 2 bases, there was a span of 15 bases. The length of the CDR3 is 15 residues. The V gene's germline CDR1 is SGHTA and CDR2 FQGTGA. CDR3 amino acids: CASSRTRSDNTEAFF. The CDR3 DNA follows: TGTGCCAGCAGCAGGACCCGAAGCGATAACACTGAAGCTTTCTTT.